Listed here are 32 T cell receptor beta chains from one sample, sequenced in a study of cytomegalovirus exposure and HLA in healthy donors. Researchers ran the PCR with 60 Vbeta and 13 Jbeta primers. Clones were sequenced by immunoSEQ multiplex PCR, and TCRdb holds only the in-frame ones, with some missing. The repertoire holds about 220,000 clones, with 80% to 85% as singletons. The sequencing sample was made of PBMCs. The receptors were sampled from a boy aged 2 to 10 in good health and CMV-seronegative.

This clone was seen only once. The rearrangement uses TRBV19 and TRBJ2-2, with 8 bases matching TRBD1. The length of the CDR3 is 15 residues. Germline-derived CDR1 and CDR2 are LNHDA and SQIVND (reference sequence). V gave up 3 bases and J gave up 4 bases; unmatched junction bases: 4. The CDR3 region is CASSIQGARTGELFF. The CDR3 DNA reads as TGTGCCAGTAGTATCCAGGGGGCTCGCACCGGGGAGCTGTTTTTT.

The chain combines TRBV6-5 with TRBJ1-2; a weak D match, TRBD1 (6 bases). This CDR3 has 12 residues. Germline V lookup: CDR1 MNHEY, CDR2 SVGAGI. The V end lost 5 bases, the J end lost 8 bases, and 12 bases lay between the germline ends. CDR3 loop: CASSPGEEGYTF. DNA for the CDR3: TGTGCCAGCAGTCCAGGGGAAGAGGGCTACACCTTC.

The chain combines TRBV14 with TRBJ1-6; D not certain. The germline V gene has CDR1 SGHDN and CDR2 FVKESK. The CDR3 runs 14 residues. Trimming removed 1 base at V and 9 bases at J, with 10 bases between. The CDR3 loop is CASSQAGGGSPLHF. For the CDR3, the DNA is TGTGCCAGCAGCCAAGCGGGAGGTGGTTCACCCCTCCACTTT.

The CDR3 reads CASKPLGGLSTEAFF. For the CDR3, the DNA is TGTGCCAGCAAACCCCTGGGGGGGTTAAGCACTGAAGCTTTCTTT. The chain employs TRBV7-6 and TRBJ1-1; possibly TRBD1 for D (5 bases). V lost 7 bases, J lost 4 bases, and 19 bases lay in between. The CDR3 extends over 15 amino acids. Germline CDR1 is SGHVS and CDR2 is FNYEAQ.

The chain carries TRBV2 and TRBJ2-7; D possibly corresponds to TRBD2 (6 bases). V was clipped by 3 bases and J by 5 bases, with 14 bases between them. This CDR3 contains 14 residues. CDR1 is SNHLY and CDR2 is FYNNEI in the germline V gene. The CDR3 protein is CASSERVREDEQYF. As DNA, the CDR3 is TGTGCCAGCAGTGAGAGGGTCAGGGAGGACGAGCAGTACTTC.

This clone was seen a single time. This rearrangement joins TRBV7-6 to TRBJ2-7; a possible D gene is TRBD2 (5 bases). The germline V and J ends were trimmed by 1 base and 4 bases, with 14 bases remaining between them. The CDR3 runs 15 residues. CDR1 and CDR2 (germline): SGHVS, FNYEAQ. CDR3 sequence reads: CASSLDGVGEYEQYF. As DNA, the CDR3 is TGTGCCAGCAGCTTAGACGGGGTTGGGGAGTACGAGCAGTACTTC.

The J gene is TRBJ2-7, the V gene TRBV5-4; TRBD2 matches at 8 bases. The CDR3 covers 16 residues. With V trimmed by 3 bases and J by 3 bases, 11 bases remained unmatched. Germline assignment: CDR1 SGHNT and CDR2 YYREEE (reference sequence). CDR3 nucleotides: TGTGCCAGCAGCTCCGCCGGGGGGGGAACGGACTACGAGCAGTACTTC. It encodes CASSSAGGGTDYEQYF.

This clone came up a few times. As DNA, the CDR3 is TGTGCCAGCAGGTCTAGCGGGAGCCCCGGGGAGCTGTTTTTT. The encoded protein is CASRSSGSPGELFF. V gene TRBV6-5 combines with J gene TRBJ2-2, with TRBD2 identical over 10 bases. The junction had 4 bases not matched to a gene; V was cut back by 6 bases and J by 6 bases. Germline loops: CDR1 MNHEY, CDR2 SVGAGI. The CDR3 totals 14 residues.

The chain employs TRBV4-1 and TRBJ1-6; possible D gene TRBD1, 5 bases. Looked up from germline, CDR1 is MGHRA and CDR2 is YSYEKL. V lost 5 bases and J 7 bases, leaving 15 bases between the germline ends. This CDR3 has 15 amino acids. CDR3 in DNA: TGCGCCAGCAGCTTCTTTGGGGGGACCAATTCACCCCTCCACTTT. This translates into CASSFFGGTNSPLHF.

This sequence joins TRBV27 and TRBJ2-2; the D gene is possibly TRBD1 (5 bases). V shed 3 bases and J shed 6 bases, with 14 bases lying between them. Germline CDR1 and CDR2: MNHEY and SMNVEV (reference sequence). The CDR3 totals 15 residues. DNA of the CDR3: TGTGCCAGCAGTTTCTCAGGGTGGTTGGCCGGGGAGCTGTTTTTT. Protein product: CASSFSGWLAGELFF.

The V call is TRBV6-5, the J call TRBJ1-1, with 7 bases that match TRBD1. The CDR3 consists of 16 residues. CDR1 MNHEY and CDR2 SVGAGI come from the germline V gene. Unmatched junction bases numbered 7, after V lost 2 bases and J lost 1 base. The CDR3 coding sequence is TGTGCCAGCAGTTACCCCCGACAGGGAACGAACACTGAAGCTTTCTTT. It translates to CASSYPRQGTNTEAFF.

The chain combines TRBV29-1 with TRBJ2-3; perhaps TRBD1 as D (6 bases). CDR1 and CDR2 from the germline V gene are SQVTM and ANQGSEA. V shed 1 base and J shed 2 bases, with 13 bases lying between them. There are 15 residues in the CDR3. CDR3 amino acids: CSVEGAQGNTDTQYF. CDR3 DNA sequence: TGCAGCGTTGAAGGGGCACAGGGAAACACAGATACGCAGTATTTT.

This rearrangement joins TRBV5-1 to TRBJ1-1, with TRBD1 matching 7 bases. Trimming took 1 base from V and 1 from J; bases not matched to a gene: 1. Looked up from germline, CDR1 is SGHRS and CDR2 is YFSETQ. This CDR3 is 14 amino acids long. The CDR3 is CASSLRTGNTEAFF. The CDR3 bases are TGCGCCAGCAGCTTGAGGACAGGGAACACTGAAGCTTTCTTT. The variable domain in full, completed from reference TRBV5-1 and TRBJ1-1, reads KAGVTQTPRYLIKTRGQQVTLSCSPISGHRSVSWYQQTPGQGLQFLFEYFSETQRNKGNFPGRFSGRQFSNSRSEMNVSTLELGDSALYLCASSLRTGNTEAFFGQGTRLTVV.

This chain uses TRBV9 with TRBJ1-4, with a tentative D call TRBD1 (5 bases). The CDR3 is 14 residues long. V was clipped by 7 bases and J by 8 bases, with 18 bases between them. Germline V CDR1 and CDR2: SGDLS, YYNGEE. CDR3 DNA: TGTGCCAGCTCCCCCGGTCAGGGAAAAGAAAAACTGTTTTTT. Protein sequence: CASSPGQGKEKLFF. Full variable domain (remainder filled in from reference TRBV9 and TRBJ1-4): DSGVTQTPKHLITATGQRVTLRCSPRSGDLSVYWYQQSLDQGLQFLIQYYNGEERAKGNILERFSAQQFPDLHSELNLSSLELGDSALYFCASSPGQGKEKLFFGSGTQLSVL.

The gene calls are TRBV6-1 and TRBJ1-3, with no clear D. CDR3 length equals 15 residues. Germline V gene data show CDR1 as MNHNS and CDR2 as SASEGT. Trimming pared 3 bases from V and 2 bases from J, leaving 11 bases between. CDR3 bases: TGTGCCAGCAGTGAGACACTAGGCCCTGGAAACACCATATATTTT. Its translation is CASSETLGPGNTIYF.

The gene calls are TRBV15 and TRBJ2-1; 10 bases are shared with TRBD1. Germline loops: CDR1 LNHNV, CDR2 YYDKDF (reference sequence). The V gene end was trimmed by 5 bases and the J gene end by 10 bases; junction bases not matched to a gene: 14. The CDR3 consists of 16 residues. The CDR3 DNA is TGTGCCACCAGCGTTCGACAGGGGGCAATCCAGACGGAGCAGTTCTTC. Translation gives CATSVRQGAIQTEQFF.

This clone was seen a single time. The chain is built from TRBV11-2 and TRBJ2-7; 8 nucleotides line up with TRBD1. This CDR3 has 15 residues. Germline assignment: CDR1 SGHAT and CDR2 FQNNGV. V gave up 1 base and J gave up 2 bases; unmatched junction bases: 4. CDR3 coding DNA: TGTGCCAGCAGCTTAGGGACAGGGACGGCCTACGAGCAGTACTTC. It translates to CASSLGTGTAYEQYF.

The CDR3 nucleotides read TGCGCCAGCAGTGACGACCCGGGACAGGGATCCCACGAGCAGTACTTC. Its protein product is CASSDDPGQGSHEQYF. This chain uses TRBV10-1 with TRBJ2-7; TRBD1 matches at 9 bases. The CDR3 runs to 16 residues. V shed 3 bases, J shed 5 bases, and the junction held 11 bases outside the gene matches. CDR1 and CDR2 from the germline V gene are WNHNN and SYGVQD (reference sequence).

V is TRBV27 and J is TRBJ2-7, with a tentative D call TRBD2 (5 bases). V lost 2 bases, J lost 4 bases, and 18 bases lay in between. This CDR3 contains 16 residues. The germline V gene encodes CDR1 MNHEY and CDR2 SMNVEV (reference sequence). The CDR3 coding sequence is TGTGCCAGCAGTTTAGGACCCCTCGAGGGTGATTACGAGCAGTACTTC. Residues: CASSLGPLEGDYEQYF.

V is TRBV6-5 and J is TRBJ2-1, with 7 bases matching TRBD1. The CDR3 is 15 residues long. Germline CDR1 reads MNHEY; CDR2 reads SVGAGI. Trimming cost V 6 bases and J 0 bases; bases outside gene matches: 5. The CDR3 bases are TGTGCCAGCAGCTCGGGACAGCTCTCCTACAATGAGCAGTTCTTC. Translating it yields CASSSGQLSYNEQFF.

This clone was found once. The chain links TRBV9 to TRBJ2-2; no clear D gene. Germline V gene lookup returns CDR1 SGDLS and CDR2 YYNGEE. V lost 4 bases and J 3 bases, leaving 7 bases between the germline ends. The CDR3 contains 13 residues. This CDR3 reads CASSPSDTGELFF. The CDR3 DNA reads as TGTGCCAGCAGCCCCTCGGACACCGGGGAGCTGTTTTTT.

The chain recombines TRBV25-1 with TRBJ2-1, with 7 bases that match TRBD2. The CDR3 has 15 amino acids. Germline V lookup: CDR1 MGHDK, CDR2 SYGVNS. V gave up 5 bases and J gave up 9 bases; unmatched junction bases: 13. CDR3 region: CASSLSGPGGGEQFF. CDR3 DNA: TGTGCCAGCAGTCTCTCCGGGCCCGGCGGGGGTGAGCAGTTCTTC.

The gene calls are TRBV28 and TRBJ2-5; 8 bases line up with TRBD2. J lost 2 bases, V lost 3 bases, and 8 bases had no gene match. The V gene's germline CDR1 is MDHEN and CDR2 SYDVKM. The CDR3 runs 16 residues. The CDR3 sequence: CASSFISGGPQETQYF. DNA of the CDR3: TGTGCCAGCAGTTTCATCAGCGGGGGCCCACAAGAGACCCAGTACTTC.

This chain links TRBV13 with TRBJ2-5; possible D gene TRBD2, 6 bases. This CDR3 is 15 amino acids long. V was trimmed by 5 bases and J by 3 bases, leaving 16 bases between them. Germline assignment: CDR1 PRHDT and CDR2 FYEKMQ (reference sequence). CDR3 amino acids: CASSPGGVEKETQYF. The DNA of the CDR3 is TGTGCCAGCAGCCCCGGAGGGGTCGAGAAAGAGACCCAGTACTTC. The full variable domain, completed using reference TRBV13 and TRBJ2-5, is AAGVIQSPRHLIKEKRETATLKCYPIPRHDTVYWYQQGPGQDPQFLISFYEKMQSDKGSIPDRFSAQQFSDYHSELNMSSLELGDSALYFCASSPGGVEKETQYFGPGTRLLVL.

In regard to this clone: At one boundary the junction diverges from the germline segment, which might be a read error. The genes are TRBV6-5 and TRBJ1-6; D ambiguous. Looked up from germline, CDR1 is MNHEY and CDR2 is SVGAGI. CDR3 length: 15 residues. The CDR3 spells CASSYAGSYNSPLYF. The CDR3 coding sequence is TGTGCCAGCAGTTACGCGGGCTCCTATAATTCACCCCTCTACTTT.

V usage is TRBV7-6 and J usage is TRBJ1-5; D is perhaps TRBD1 (6 bases). This CDR3 spans 17 amino acids. Looked up from germline, CDR1 is SGHVS and CDR2 is FNYEAQ. V was trimmed by 5 bases and J by 2 bases, leaving 19 bases between them. The CDR3 DNA is TGTGCCAGCAGCCCTCGAGAGGGGGAAGATGGCAATCAGCCCCAGCATTTT. Translating it yields CASSPREGEDGNQPQHF.

This chain uses TRBV7-2 with TRBJ1-2; 10 bases match TRBD1. V was clipped by 4 bases and J by 5 bases; unmatched bases: 7. The CDR3 covers 15 residues. Germline-derived CDR1 and CDR2 are SGHTA and FQGNSA. The CDR3, as DNA: TGTGCCAGCAGCTATGGGACAGGGGCAGGGTATGGCTACACCTTC. Amino acids: CASSYGTGAGYGYTF.

This clone has a handful of counts. This chain links TRBV4-1 with TRBJ2-2, with D possibly TRBD2 on 6 matching bases. The CDR3 extends over 16 amino acids. V lost 1 base and J lost 5, with 14 bases in between. Germline-derived CDR1 and CDR2 are MGHRA and YSYEKL. The CDR3 region has the DNA TGCGCCAGCAGCCAAGGTTGGGAGGCGGGTACCGGGGAGCTGTTTTTT. Its protein product is CASSQGWEAGTGELFF.

Here the CDR3 DNA reads TGTGCCAGCAGCCCCCCGGGAGACTACGAGCAGTACTTC. This encodes CASSPPGDYEQYF. The genes are TRBV7-6 and TRBJ2-7; tentatively, D is TRBD2 (6 bases). The V end was cut by 5 bases, the J end by 3 bases, with 11 bases between. The CDR3 contains 13 residues. Germline V gene lookup returns CDR1 SGHVS and CDR2 FNYEAQ.

The chain is built from TRBV18 and TRBJ2-7; 9 bases are shared with TRBD1. The germline V gene has CDR1 KGHSH and CDR2 LQKENI. The CDR3 sequence is 16 residues long. J was trimmed by 5 bases and V by 6 bases; bases with no gene match: 14. The CDR3 DNA sequence: TGTGCCAGCTCCCCAAGGGGACAGGGTGGGTCCGACGAGCAGTACTTC. This encodes CASSPRGQGGSDEQYF.

The chain links TRBV30 to TRBJ2-1, with D possibly being TRBD2 (6 bases). The CDR3 spans 15 residues. Per the germline V gene, CDR1 is GTSNPN and CDR2 is SVGIG (reference sequence). V lost 5 bases to trimming and J lost 7 bases, with 21 bases between them. The CDR3 loop is CAWARRAGLGNEQFF. The CDR3 coding sequence is TGTGCCTGGGCCCGGAGGGCCGGTCTTGGTAATGAGCAGTTCTTC.

The V and J genes are TRBV7-9 and TRBJ2-5, with TRBD1 matching over 10 bases. CDR1 is SEHNR, CDR2 FQNEAQ, per germline (reference sequence). This CDR3 spans 18 amino acids. The trim removed 4 bases at V and 5 bases at J, leaving 16 bases unmatched. The CDR3 nucleotides are TGTGCCAGCAGCTCCAGCCGTTGGCGGGACAGGGGTTCGGAGACCCAGTACTTC. Translating it yields CASSSSRWRDRGSETQYF.